A selection of T cell receptor beta chains follows, all from one sample in a study of identical twins. Each CDR3 protein is one row after TCRdb ran MiXCR on the 5' RACE reads. The table shows more than 350,000 distinct CDR3 sequences, with 9% occurring only once. The sequencing input was naive T cells sorted from blood. The receptors come from a woman aged 45-65 years in good health. CDR3s include the opening cysteine and the closing phenylalanine or tryptophan. A D gene is named only where the DNA matches it firmly. The size of a clone is reported for some rows only, either as once, few or many, or as a class for expanded clones.

j_call,d_call,v_call,clone_size,cdr3_nt,cdr3_aa
TRBJ1-5,TRBD1,TRBV5-5,few,TGTGCCAGCAGCCAATTCCGGACAGGGCAGAAGGGCAATCAGCCCCAGCATTTT,CASSQFRTGQKGNQPQHF
TRBJ2-7,.,TRBV12-3/TRBV12-4,few,TGTGCCAGCAGCCCTCTCCCTGGGCGGGAATTCGATGAGCAGTACTTC,CASSPLPGREFDEQYF
TRBJ2-1,TRBD2,TRBV20-1,many,TGCAGTGCGCCTCAAGTGCGGACTAGCGGTTACAATGAGCAGTTCTTC,CSAPQVRTSGYNEQFF
TRBJ2-1,TRBD2,TRBV27,.,TGTGCCAGCAGCCGTTTGGGGGAGGGGTTCCCTCAGTGGTTCTTC,CASSRLGEGFPQWFF
TRBJ2-2,TRBD2,TRBV11-2,few,TGTGTGGGGGGGGTTGGCACCGGGGAGCTGTTTTTT,CVGGVGTGELFF
TRBJ2-3,.,TRBV6-6,few,TGTGCCAGCAGCTCGGCCCCCCGGGGACGCTTCTCAGATACGCAGTATTTT,CASSSAPRGRFSDTQYF
TRBJ2-5,TRBD2,TRBV7-2,few,TGTGCCAGCAGCTCGGGAGGGGCTACCCTCCTCCAAGAGACCCAGTACTTC,CASSSGGATLLQETQYF
TRBJ2-1,TRBD2,TRBV5-1,few,TGCGCCAGCAGCTTGGAAGGGACTAGCTACAATGAGCAGTTCTTC,CASSLEGTSYNEQFF
TRBJ2-3,.,TRBV25-1,.,TGTGCCAGTTATAGCCCAGATACGCAGTATTTT,CASYSPDTQYF
TRBJ2-1,TRBD1,TRBV7-8,few,TGTGCCAGCAGCTTAGTGGCAGGGGGCCAGAGGCTGAACAATGAGCAGTTCTTC,CASSLVAGGQRLNNEQFF
TRBJ2-3,.,TRBV7-9,.,TGTGCCAGCCAACCCCCAGGCACAGATACGCAGTATTTT,CASQPPGTDTQYF
TRBJ2-3,.,TRBV6-5,many,TGTGCCAGCAGTTGGCCCGGCACAGATACGCAGTATTTT,CASSWPGTDTQYF
TRBJ1-5,TRBD1,TRBV7-9,many,TGTGCCAGCAGCTTAGGGCGACTCGGGACAGGGGGGAATCAGCCCCAGCATTTT,CASSLGRLGTGGNQPQHF
TRBJ2-3,.,TRBV9,.,TGTGCCAGCAGCGTACGGTCCGGGGTCACGGATACGCAGTATTTT,CASSVRSGVTDTQYF
TRBJ1-5,.,TRBV12-3/TRBV12-4,few,TGTGCCAGCAGTGGGACGCCGGGGAATCAGCCCCAGCATTTT,CASSGTPGNQPQHF
TRBJ2-4,.,TRBV5-6,few,TGTGCCAGCAGCTTGGGGGTTGTGGGCAAAAACATTCAGTACTTC,CASSLGVVGKNIQYF
TRBJ1-1,.,TRBV3-1,few,TGTGCCAGCAGCCAAGTAAGGAGACCCTTGAACACTGAAGCTTTCTTT,CASSQVRRPLNTEAFF
TRBJ2-1,TRBD2,TRBV5-1,few,TGCGCCAGCAGCAGGGGACTCCGGGGGGACAATGAGCAGTTCTTC,CASSRGLRGDNEQFF
TRBJ2-1,TRBD2,TRBV27,few,TGTGCCAGCAGTTTAGCCCAGTCTAGCGGGAGGTACAATGAGCAGTTCTTC,CASSLAQSSGRYNEQFF
TRBJ2-7,TRBD1,TRBV9,.,TGTGCCAGCAGCGCCACAGGGGAACCCTACGAGCAGTACTTC,CASSATGEPYEQYF
TRBJ2-1,TRBD2,TRBV20-1,.,TGCAGTGCTAGTACTAGCGGGAGCCACAATGAGCATTTCTTC,CSASTSGSHNEHFF
TRBJ1-4,TRBD1,TRBV30,few,TGTGCCGGACAGGGGGCGAACGAAAAACTGTTTTTT,CAGQGANEKLFF
TRBJ2-4,.,TRBV11-2,few,TGTGCCAGCAGCTTAGGCCAGGGGCTAGGGAACATTCAGTACTTC,CASSLGQGLGNIQYF
TRBJ2-1,.,TRBV5-1,many,TGCGCCAGCAGCCCGGAACAAAGCGGCTACAATGAGCAGTTCTTC,CASSPEQSGYNEQFF
TRBJ2-1,.,TRBV4-1,many,TGCGCCAGCAGCCCTCCACCCGGCTCTGGGCGGGTCTACAATGAGCAGTTCTTC,CASSPPPGSGRVYNEQFF
TRBJ2-1,TRBD2,TRBV6-5,.,TGTGCCAGCAGCCCCCTAGCGGGAGGGCTGTCGGATGAGCAGTTCTTC,CASSPLAGGLSDEQFF
TRBJ2-7,TRBD1,TRBV7-2,.,TGTGCCAGCGGTAGAGACAGCGACAGGGTTGAGCAGTACTTC,CASGRDSDRVEQYF
TRBJ2-7,.,TRBV4-1,.,TGCGCCAGCAGCCAAGAAAACGGGAGTGGCGACGAGCAGTACTTC,CASSQENGSGDEQYF
TRBJ2-1,.,TRBV12-3/TRBV12-4,many,TGTGCCAGCAGTTTAGTACTACTAAATGAGCAGTTCTTC,CASSLVLLNEQFF
TRBJ2-1,.,TRBV2,few,TGTGCCAGCAGTGAGTTGACCTCGAAGTTCTTC,CASSELTSKFF
TRBJ1-1,.,TRBV7-9,few,TGTGCCAGCAGCCGGGTCGGGGTAATGAACACTGAAGCTTTCTTT,CASSRVGVMNTEAFF
TRBJ2-5,TRBD1,TRBV4-1,few,TGCGCCAGCAGCCAACCGGGACAGCAAGAGACCCAGTACTTC,CASSQPGQQETQYF
TRBJ2-3,TRBD1,TRBV5-1,few,TGCGCCAGCAGCTTGTTTCAGGGGGACAGGGCAAGGGATACGCAGTATTTT,CASSLFQGDRARDTQYF
TRBJ2-3,TRBD1,TRBV20-1,.,TGCAGTGCGCACGACCGGGACAGGGAGACAGATACGCAGTATTTT,CSAHDRDRETDTQYF
TRBJ2-7,TRBD2,TRBV7-7,few,TGTGCTAGCAGCCCGACCGGGGGGGTGACCAACGAGCAGTACTTC,CASSPTGGVTNEQYF
TRBJ2-5,.,TRBV12-3/TRBV12-4,.,TGTGCCAGCAGCACGAGCGTTAAAGAGACCCAGTACTTC,CASSTSVKETQYF
TRBJ1-2,.,TRBV4-1,.,TGCGCCAGCAGCCACCTGCAGGGGAACTATGGCTACACCTTC,CASSHLQGNYGYTF